This TCR beta chain was documented in a study of radiation and T cells in renal cell carcinoma. The treatment was: treatment-naive control, cytoreductive nephrectomy. The patient's renal cell carcinoma had clear cell pathology. The table came from immunoSEQ multiplex PCR; TCRdb's copy has only in-frame clones and leaves some out. This sample has under 30,000 clones, with roughly 53% found just once. This CDR3 is 14 amino acids long. Germline loops: CDR1 SNHLY, CDR2 FYNNEI. V lost 6 bases to trimming and J lost 1 base, with 12 bases between them. The chain recombines TRBV2 with TRBJ1-2; tentatively, D is TRBD1 (5 bases). The sequence was obtained from a human donor with renal cell carcinoma. Sequencing used tumor tissue, obtained from a patient whose treatment was nephrectomy without radiotherapy. CDR3 in DNA: TGTGCCAGCAGCCCACTTGGGGGTAACTATGGCTACACCTTC. Translation gives CASSPLGGNYGYTF.